This TCR beta chain was captured by sequencing in a study of blood T cell repertoires in COVID-19 (TCRdb year 2020). At the level of the whole study: Collaborator samples came from the United States, Italy and Spain and covered acute and convalescent phases of COVID-19. Where HLA class I and class II types were available, the types were taken from metadata supplied by the sample provider, not from assay-based typing. Subjects who had been exposed to COVID-19, were actively infected with it, or had recovered from it provided the deeply sampled blood TCRbeta repertoires that made up the dataset. Nearly every sample came with metadata listing a de-identified subject ID, COVID-19 status, age in years and sex. The prospective study material was composed of cDNA or gDNA derived from T cells, B-cell-depleted T cells, or PBMCs. The repertoires were released in a freely available public database meant as a resource for research on the immune response to SARS-CoV-2. Samples came from the ongoing ImmuneRACE study (first 160 participants) plus 1,254 subjects from 6 global collaborators. On the study overall, not on this receptor specifically: The quantity of clinical and demographic metadata differed by source and by participant and was supplied without curation.

Each collaborating institution followed its own protocols to collect whole blood in K2EDTA tubes. For TCRbeta analysis, collaborators shipped samples as frozen whole blood, isolated PBMCs, or DNA extracted from either of those sample types. Reading from cysteine to phenylalanine, the CDR3 counts 17 amino acids. Left in the record is the CDR3 DNA by itself, 51 bases read in frame from the first base. The germline V gene sets CDR1 to SGHRS and CDR2 to YFSETQ. Deletion took 0 bases off V and 1 base off J, with a span of 15 bases between the germline ends. On this clone: Its specific antigen is unknown. The input lacks base qualities; no much larger clone sits a single base away.

TCRbeta CDR3 regions were amplified from genomic DNA using the immunoSEQ Assay, a bias-controlled multiplex PCR. The paper's data handling went like this. Within the assay, amplification of reference gene primers was used to estimate how many nucleated cells each sample contained. To quantify the absolute abundance of each unique TCRbeta CDR3 rearrangement, sequence reads were collapsed and filtered. For each sample, productive Simpson clonality was calculated as the square root of Simpson's diversity index across productive rearrangements. What TCRdb holds here is the immuneACCESS table cut down to in-frame rearrangements. Part of the clones is not present; checked against another copy, under half of the missing clones reflect an unresolved V gene, and the others are unexplained. The DNA gave D and trimming, while V, J and clone size come from that table. In all, the sample holds about 70,000 clones, and about four fifths of those were seen once. The top ten clones comprise roughly 6% of the sample.

The specimen sequenced was peripheral blood. This sequence originates from a woman in her fifties or sixties with acute or convalescent COVID-19. This chain joins TRBV5-1 to TRBJ2-3; 7 matching bases give a weak D call of TRBD2. The bases read TGCGCCAGCAGCTTGGCCATAGGGGGGGCCGGCACAGATACGCAGTATTTT. This codes for CASSLAIGGAGTDTQYF.